This TCR beta chain was observed in a study of blood T cell repertoires in COVID-19. For the study at large: Acute-phase and convalescent COVID-19 samples originated in the United States, Italy and Spain.

Only in-frame clones appear in the TCRdb table, and some are missing; sequencing was by immunoSEQ multiplex PCR. In the table there are under 150,000 clones, approximately 84% of which are singletons. The J segment lost 8 bases and the V segment lost 3 bases, leaving 2 bases of the junction unmatched. Germline lookup yields CDR1 SGHTA and CDR2 FQGTGA. CDR3 length equals 14 residues. This clone came up a few times. What was sequenced was peripheral blood. V and J are TRBV7-3 and TRBJ2-1; 12 positions agree with TRBD2. This clonotype originated in a man between 65 and 85 years old with active or convalescent COVID-19. The CDR3 is CASSLGLAGDEQFF. The CDR3 DNA is TGTGCCAGCAGCTTGGGACTAGCGGGTGATGAGCAGTTCTTC.